What follows describes a single TCR beta chain. Its antigen is currently unknown. This record belongs to a study of post-analysis software for immune sequencing data. Whole-study results and caveats: Among multiple sclerosis patients, normalized Chao1 diversity was significantly below that of controls.

The authors incorporated unique molecular identifiers into the TCR beta cDNA libraries. MiXCR was run by TCRdb on the PCR reads, yielding one entry per CDR3 protein. The sample has about half a million distinct CDR3 sequences, 34% seen once. Sequenced material: blood. The source is a girl younger than 18 with multiple sclerosis.

The CDR3 DNA sequence: TGTGCCAGCAGTGAATTTAGGGGGCAAGAGACCCAGTACTTC. Protein product: CASSEFRGQETQYF. The chain is built from TRBV6-1 and TRBJ2-5; the D gene is possibly TRBD1 (6 bases). In germline, CDR1 is MNHNS, CDR2 SASEGT. Trimming took 2 bases from V and 2 from J, leaving 9 bases between them. The CDR3 contains 14 residues.